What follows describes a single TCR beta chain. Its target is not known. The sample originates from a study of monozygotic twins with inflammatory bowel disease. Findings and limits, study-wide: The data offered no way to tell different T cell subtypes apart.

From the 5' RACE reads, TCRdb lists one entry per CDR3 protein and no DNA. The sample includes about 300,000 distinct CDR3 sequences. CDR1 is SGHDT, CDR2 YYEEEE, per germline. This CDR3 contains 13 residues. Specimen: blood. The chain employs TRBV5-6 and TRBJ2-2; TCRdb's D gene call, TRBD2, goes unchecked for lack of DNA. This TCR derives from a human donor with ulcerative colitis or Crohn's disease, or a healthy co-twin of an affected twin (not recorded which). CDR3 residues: CASRREFTGELFF.